The T cell receptor beta chain under discussion was sequenced for a study of OX40 agonist ivuxolimab in advanced cancers. The wider study: A diagnosis of hepatocellular carcinoma, melanoma, renal cell or head and neck cancer was present in dose-escalation patients.

Autoimmune disease history or systemic immunosuppression led to patients being barred. Per the germline V gene, CDR1 is ENHRY and CDR2 is SYGVKD. Trimming shortened V by 0 bases and J by 4 bases, and 7 bases separated the two germline ends. The CDR3 consists of 14 residues. Generated by immunoSEQ multiplex PCR, the TCRdb table keeps only in-frame clones and is missing some. Among about 150,000 clones listed, 94% were seen once. The clonotype originates from an adult with an advanced solid tumor such as melanoma, head and neck, liver or kidney cancer. This sample comprised CD4+ or CD8+ T cells sorted from blood, obtained in a trial of the OX40 agonist ivuxolimab. This chain joins TRBV10-3 and TRBJ1-5, with no clear D. CDR3 residues: CAISESAINQPQHF. The CDR3 DNA reads TGTGCCATCAGTGAGTCGGCAATTAATCAGCCCCAGCATTTT.